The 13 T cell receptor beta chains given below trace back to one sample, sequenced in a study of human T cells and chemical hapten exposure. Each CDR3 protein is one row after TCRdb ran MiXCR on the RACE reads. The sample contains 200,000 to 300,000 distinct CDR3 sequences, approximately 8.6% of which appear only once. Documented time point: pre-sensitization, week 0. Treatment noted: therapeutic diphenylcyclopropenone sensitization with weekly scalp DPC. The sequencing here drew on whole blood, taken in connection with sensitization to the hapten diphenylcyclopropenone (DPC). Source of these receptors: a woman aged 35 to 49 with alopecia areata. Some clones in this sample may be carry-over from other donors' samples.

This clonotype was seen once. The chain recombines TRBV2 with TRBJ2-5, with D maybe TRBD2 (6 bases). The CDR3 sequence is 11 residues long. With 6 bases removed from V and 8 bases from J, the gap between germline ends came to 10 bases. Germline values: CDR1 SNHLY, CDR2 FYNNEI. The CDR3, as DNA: TGTGCCAGCAGAGGAGGGCGCACCCAGTACTTC. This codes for CASRGGRTQYF.

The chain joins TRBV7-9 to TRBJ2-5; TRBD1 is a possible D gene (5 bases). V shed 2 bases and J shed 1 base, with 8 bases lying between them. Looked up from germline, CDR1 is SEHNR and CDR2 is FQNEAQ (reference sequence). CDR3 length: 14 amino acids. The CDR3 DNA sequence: TGTGCCAGCAGCTTAACGACAGCCCAAGAGACCCAGTACTTC. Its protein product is CASSLTTAQETQYF. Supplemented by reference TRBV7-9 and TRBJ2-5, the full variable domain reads DTGVSQNPRHKITKRGQNVTFRCDPISEHNRLYWYRQTLGQGPEFLTYFQNEAQLEKSRLLSDRFSAERPKGSFSTLEIQRTEQGDSAMYLCASSLTTAQETQYFGPGTRLLVL.

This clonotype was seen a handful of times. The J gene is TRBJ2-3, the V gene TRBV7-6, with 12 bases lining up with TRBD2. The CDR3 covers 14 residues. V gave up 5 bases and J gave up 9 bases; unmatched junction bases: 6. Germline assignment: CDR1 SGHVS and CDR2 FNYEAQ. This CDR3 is CASSPSGRAETQYF. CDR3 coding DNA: TGTGCCAGCAGCCCTAGCGGGAGGGCCGAGACGCAGTATTTT.

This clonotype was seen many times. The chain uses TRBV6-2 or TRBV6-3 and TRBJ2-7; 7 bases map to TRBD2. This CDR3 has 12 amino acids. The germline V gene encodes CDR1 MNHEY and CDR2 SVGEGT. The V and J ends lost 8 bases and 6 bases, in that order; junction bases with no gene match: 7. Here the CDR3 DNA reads TGTGCCAGCCGGGCGGGAGTCGTCGAGCAGTACTTC. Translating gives CASRAGVVEQYF.

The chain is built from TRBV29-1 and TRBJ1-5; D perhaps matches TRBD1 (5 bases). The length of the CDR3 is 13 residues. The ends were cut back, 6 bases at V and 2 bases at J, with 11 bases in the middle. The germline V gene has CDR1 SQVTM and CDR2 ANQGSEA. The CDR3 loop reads CSVLTDGNQPQHF. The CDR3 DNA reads TGCAGCGTCTTGACAGACGGCAATCAGCCCCAGCATTTT.

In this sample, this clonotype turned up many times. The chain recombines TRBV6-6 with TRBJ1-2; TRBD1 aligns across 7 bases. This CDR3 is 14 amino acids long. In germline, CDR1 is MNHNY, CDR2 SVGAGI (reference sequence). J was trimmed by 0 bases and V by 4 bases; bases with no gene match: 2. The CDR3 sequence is CASSSGQSNYGYTF. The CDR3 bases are TGTGCCAGCAGTTCGGGACAGTCTAACTATGGCTACACCTTC.

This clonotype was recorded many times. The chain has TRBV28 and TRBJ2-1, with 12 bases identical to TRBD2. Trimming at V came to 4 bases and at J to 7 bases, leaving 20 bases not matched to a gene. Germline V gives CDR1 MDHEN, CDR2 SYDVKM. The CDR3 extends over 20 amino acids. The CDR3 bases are TGTGCCAGCAGTTCAATCACTAGACTAGCGGGAGTTTCGGGTAGGAATGAGCAGTTCTTC. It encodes CASSSITRLAGVSGRNEQFF.

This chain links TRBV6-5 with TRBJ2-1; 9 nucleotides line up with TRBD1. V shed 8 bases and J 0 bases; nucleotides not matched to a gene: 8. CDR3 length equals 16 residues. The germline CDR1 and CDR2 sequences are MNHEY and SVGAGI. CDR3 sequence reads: CASQTGGSSSYNEQFF. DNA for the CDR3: TGTGCCAGCCAGACAGGGGGTTCGAGCTCCTACAATGAGCAGTTCTTC.

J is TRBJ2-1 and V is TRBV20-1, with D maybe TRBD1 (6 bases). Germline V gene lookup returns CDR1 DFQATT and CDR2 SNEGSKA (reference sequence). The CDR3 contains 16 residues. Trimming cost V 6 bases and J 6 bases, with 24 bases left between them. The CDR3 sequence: CSAVVSGDKGGNEQFF. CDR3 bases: TGCAGTGCCGTTGTTAGTGGGGACAAAGGAGGCAATGAGCAGTTCTTC.

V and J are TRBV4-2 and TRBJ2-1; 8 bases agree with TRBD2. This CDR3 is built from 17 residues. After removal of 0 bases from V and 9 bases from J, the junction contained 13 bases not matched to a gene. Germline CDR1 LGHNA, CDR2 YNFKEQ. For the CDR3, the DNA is TGTGCCAGCAGCCAAGATCCGTCTGGCGGGAGGTATAGTGAGCAGTTCTTC. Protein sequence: CASSQDPSGGRYSEQFF.

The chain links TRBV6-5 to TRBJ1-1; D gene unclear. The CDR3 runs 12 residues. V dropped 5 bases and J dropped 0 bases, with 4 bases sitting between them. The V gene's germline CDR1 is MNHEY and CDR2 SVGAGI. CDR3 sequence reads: CASSGVNTEAFF. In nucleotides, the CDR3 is TGTGCCAGCAGTGGAGTGAACACTGAAGCTTTCTTT.

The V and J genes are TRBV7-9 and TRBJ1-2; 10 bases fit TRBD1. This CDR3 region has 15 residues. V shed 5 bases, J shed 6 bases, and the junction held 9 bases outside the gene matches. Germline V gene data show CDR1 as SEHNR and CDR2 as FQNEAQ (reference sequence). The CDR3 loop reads CASSPPTGGANGYTF. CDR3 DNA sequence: TGTGCCAGCAGCCCGCCGACAGGGGGCGCGAATGGCTACACCTTC.

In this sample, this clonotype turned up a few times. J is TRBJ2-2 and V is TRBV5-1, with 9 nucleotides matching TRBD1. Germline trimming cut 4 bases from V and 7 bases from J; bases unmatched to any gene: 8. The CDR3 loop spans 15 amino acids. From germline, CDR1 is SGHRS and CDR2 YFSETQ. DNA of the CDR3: TGCGCCAGCAGCGCACAGGGGGCGCTTAGCGGGGAGCTGTTTTTT. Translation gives CASSAQGALSGELFF.